This T cell receptor (beta chain) emerged from a study of neurological immune-mediated disorders. 5'RACE generated cDNA with 10-nucleotide random UMIs. TCRdb recomputed calls from the 5' RACE reads with MiXCR, one row per CDR3 protein. The table has about 44,000 distinct CDR3 sequences, under 25% seen once. Germline CDR1 is DFQATT and CDR2 is SNEGSKA (reference sequence). There are 16 residues in the CDR3. The trim removed 6 bases at V and 5 bases at J, leaving 9 bases unmatched. The time point: technical triplicate 3. There are many counts of this clonotype. The chain joins TRBV20-1 to TRBJ2-1; 14 bases align to TRBD2. Sequencing was carried out using PBMCs. The TCR comes from a man in his fifties or sixties with HTLV-1-associated myelopathy (HAM/TSP). The CDR3 region is CSAKGLAGAHDNEQFF. In DNA form, the CDR3 reads TGCAGTGCCAAGGGACTAGCGGGAGCTCACGACAATGAGCAGTTCTTC.